This T cell receptor beta chain appears in the sequencing data of a study of blood T cell repertoires in COVID-19. Membership in each cohort depended on participant-reported clinical history. Symptom resolution, clearance, or two negative PCRs marked donors in Cohort 3 as recovered. Libraries were prepared by immunoSEQ multiplex PCR; TCRdb keeps only in-frame clonotypes and omits some of them. Of 500,000 or so clones in the sample, about 90% were seen once. V trimming: 7 bases; J trimming: 6 bases; junction bases outside the gene matches: 9. The germline gives CDR1 LGHNT, CDR2 FRNRAP. The CDR3 spans 15 residues.

The V gene is TRBV12-5, the J gene TRBJ1-5; the match to TRBD1 covers 10 bases. The source of this sequence is a woman aged 18-30 years who had recovered from COVID-19. The material sequenced was PBMCs or T cells enriched from blood (not recorded which). The CDR3 sequence: CASAPGQGSGQPQHF. Here the CDR3 DNA reads TGTGCTAGTGCCCCGGGACAGGGGAGTGGTCAGCCCCAGCATTTT.